The entry below describes one TCR beta chain. These data belong to a study of blood T cells in healthy people across ages. Next came a second PCR, run for roughly 6 to 11 cycles, which used a sample-barcoded 5' primer along with a J-beta primer mix. There were at least 2.5 million CDR3-containing paired-end reads obtained from each sample. Using its own MiXCR run on the 5' RACE reads, TCRdb lists one record per CDR3 protein. The sample gives more than 1.4 million distinct CDR3 sequences, 35% to 45% of which show up once; around 8% is in the top ten. V lost 6 bases and J lost 2, with 14 bases in between. The CDR3 consists of 13 residues. From germline, CDR1 is SQVTM and CDR2 ANQGSEA. Collection of approximately 9.3 milliliters of peripheral blood was performed for each donor.

This chain joins TRBV29-1 and TRBJ2-7, with D perhaps matching TRBD2 (6 bases). The source material was blood. The clonotype comes from a woman in her late teens or twenties in good health. CDR3 sequence (DNA): TGCAGCGTGACCTGGGACTCCACCTACGAGCAGTACTTC. This codes for CSVTWDSTYEQYF.